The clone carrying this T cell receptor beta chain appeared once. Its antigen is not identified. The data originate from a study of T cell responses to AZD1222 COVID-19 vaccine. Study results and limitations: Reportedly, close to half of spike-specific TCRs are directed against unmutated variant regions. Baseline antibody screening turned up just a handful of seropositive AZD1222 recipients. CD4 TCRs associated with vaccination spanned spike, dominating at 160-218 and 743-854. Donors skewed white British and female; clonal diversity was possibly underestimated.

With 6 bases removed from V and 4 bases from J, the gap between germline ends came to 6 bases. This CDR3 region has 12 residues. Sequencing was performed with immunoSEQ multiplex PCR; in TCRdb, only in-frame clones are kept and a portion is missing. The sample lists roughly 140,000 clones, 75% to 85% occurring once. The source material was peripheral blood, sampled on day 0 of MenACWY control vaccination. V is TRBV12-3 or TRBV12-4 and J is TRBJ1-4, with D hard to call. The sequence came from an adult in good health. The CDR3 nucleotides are TGTGCCAGCAGCGCCTATAATGAAAAACTGTTTTTT. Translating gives CASSAYNEKLFF.